Detailed here is one TCR beta chain. The antigen remains undetermined. The data were taken from a study of T cells in Graves' hyperthyroidism and ophthalmopathy. General observations from the study: Ophthalmopathy was separated from stable hyperthyroidism by a 13 V-J model. The model identified upcoming ophthalmopathy a median 6.5 months ahead of onset. Most thyroid-expanded clonotypes above 0.001 were also found in blood.

Amplified regions were TCR beta CDR3 sequences from RNA transcripts. The HTBI primer set served for first-round RT-PCR of the TCR CDR3. MiXCR, applied by TCRdb to the multiplex PCR reads, yields one record per CDR3 protein. The sample records fewer than 300,000 distinct CDR3 sequences, 13% to 15% being singletons. This receptor was obtained from a woman between 50 and 59 years old with Graves' hyperthyroidism that later progressed to Graves' ophthalmopathy. Sequencing was performed on blood.

CDR3: CASSGLGPGQFF. CDR3 DNA: TGTGCCAGCAGCGGACTAGGCCCAGGGCAGTTCTTC. The rearrangement links TRBV9 to TRBJ2-1, with D possibly being TRBD2 (6 bases). Germline CDR1 SGDLS, CDR2 YYNGEE. The length of the CDR3 is 12 residues. Trimming cost V 3 bases and J 12 bases, with 13 bases left between them.